This T cell receptor (beta chain) was sequenced in a study of shared clonotypes between healthy human individuals. Study conclusions and caveats: When naive CD4 clonotypes were compared across several donors, 4% to 6.5% were shared. It was only blood that was sampled, and tissue repertoires likely differ. There were few donors, and this limited the genetic and exposure-history diversity represented.

Some clones are missing from TCRdb's copy, which holds only in-frame ones; the method was immunoSEQ multiplex PCR. The sample consists of fewer than 2.5 million clones, 80% to 95% of them appearing once. The CDR3 spans 12 residues. Trimming took off 1 base at V and 4 bases at J, with 4 bases between the two ends. Germline V lookup: CDR1 LNHDA, CDR2 SQIVND (reference sequence). CD45RA-negative memory and CD45RA+ naive subsets were split from the CD4+ cells. Details on this clone: Its antigen remains unidentified. Other DNA sequences of this sample code for an identical CDR3.

This rearrangement joins TRBV19 to TRBJ2-5; unclear D gene. The receptor was derived from a man between 18 and 29 years old in good health. Some clones in this sample may be carry-over from other donors' samples. Input material: naive CD4+ T cells from PBMCs. Subset denoted: CD45RA+ positively selected. The DNA of the CDR3 is TGTGCCAGTAGTATAGGCCGAGAGACCCAGTACTTC. The encoded protein is CASSIGRETQYF.